These T cell receptor beta chains were read from a single sample in a study of T cells in Graves' hyperthyroidism and ophthalmopathy. TCRdb called the multiplex PCR reads again in MiXCR, with one record for every CDR3 protein. The table has under 350,000 distinct CDR3 sequences, about 17% seen once. Source material: blood. All receptors come from a woman in her sixties with Graves' ophthalmopathy. Both conserved end residues are part of each CDR3. The D gene is left open where the match is weak. Clone size, where shown, is once, few, many, or a class for clones that have expanded.

V gene: TRBV7-2
J gene: TRBJ2-2
clone size: NA
D gene: TRBD1
CDR3 DNA: TGTGCCAGCCAGGACAGGGGTTCGAACACCGGGGAGCTGTTTTTT
CDR3 protein: CASQDRGSNTGELFF

V gene: TRBV7-9
J gene: TRBJ2-6
clone size: few
D gene: NA
CDR3 DNA: TGTGCCAGCAGCTTAGATTTCCAAGCTTGGGCCAACGTCCTGACTTTC
CDR3 protein: CASSLDFQAWANVLTF

V gene: TRBV6-1
J gene: TRBJ2-5
clone size: many
D gene: NA
CDR3 DNA: TGTGCCAGCAGACCCGGGACATCCCAAGAGACCCAGTACTTC
CDR3 protein: CASRPGTSQETQYF

V gene: TRBV9
J gene: TRBJ1-1
clone size: few
D gene: NA
CDR3 DNA: TGTGCCAGCAGCTACGACAGCCTGAACACTGAAGCTTTCTTT
CDR3 protein: CASSYDSLNTEAFF

V gene: TRBV12-3/TRBV12-4
J gene: TRBJ1-2
clone size: many
D gene: TRBD1
CDR3 DNA: TGTGCCAGCAGGCCCACAGGGGTCGGTGGCTACACCTTC
CDR3 protein: CASRPTGVGGYTF

V gene: TRBV13
J gene: TRBJ2-5
clone size: NA
D gene: NA
CDR3 DNA: TGTGCCAGCAGCCCCACCCAGCAAGAGACCCAGTACTTC
CDR3 protein: CASSPTQQETQYF

V gene: TRBV7-2
J gene: TRBJ2-7
clone size: NA
D gene: TRBD2
CDR3 DNA: TGTGCCAGCAGCTTAGGACTAGCGGGAGGCTCCGAGCAGTACTTC
CDR3 protein: CASSLGLAGGSEQYF

V gene: TRBV18
J gene: TRBJ1-1
clone size: NA
D gene: TRBD1
CDR3 DNA: TGTGCCAGCTCACCGGCAGGGGGGATGAACACTGAAGCTTTCTTT
CDR3 protein: CASSPAGGMNTEAFF

V gene: TRBV2
J gene: TRBJ2-2
clone size: many
D gene: TRBD2
CDR3 DNA: TGTGCCAGCAGATTTCCGGGGACTAATACCGGGGAGCTGTTTTTT
CDR3 protein: CASRFPGTNTGELFF

V gene: TRBV7-2
J gene: TRBJ2-7
clone size: few
D gene: TRBD1
CDR3 DNA: TGTGCCAGCAGCCCCGCCGGGACAGGGTTTGAGCAGTACTTC
CDR3 protein: CASSPAGTGFEQYF

V gene: TRBV19
J gene: TRBJ2-5
clone size: NA
D gene: TRBD1
CDR3 DNA: TGTGCCAGTAGAGAGACAGGGGGCGATGAGACCCAGTACTTC
CDR3 protein: CASRETGGDETQYF

V gene: TRBV10-3
J gene: TRBJ2-7
clone size: many
D gene: TRBD1
CDR3 DNA: TGTGCCATCAGTGAGTACGGGACAGGGGGCTACGAGCAGTACTTC
CDR3 protein: CAISEYGTGGYEQYF